The rows below give T cell receptor beta chains drawn from one sample of a study of T cell responses to AZD1222 COVID-19 vaccine. Sequenced by immunoSEQ multiplex PCR; TCRdb stores in-frame clones only, minus some. The sample holds roughly 150,000 clones; approximately 90% are singletons and the top ten take under 8%. The starting material was peripheral blood, obtained after recovery from COVID-19. These receptors originate from an adult who had recovered from COVID-19. Both conserved end residues are part of each CDR3. A D gene is named only where the DNA matches it firmly. Clone size is not always given. Where it is, it says once, few, many or a class for expanded clones.

V gene	D gene	clone size	J gene	CDR3 DNA	CDR3 protein
TRBV7-2	NA	NA	TRBJ1-2	TGTGCCAGCAGCTCTCCCGGGACGCTAAGCTATGGCTACACCTTC	CASSSPGTLSYGYTF
TRBV7-2	NA	NA	TRBJ2-2	TGTGCCAGCAGCCTAACAGGGCCCACCGGGGAGCTGTTTTTT	CASSLTGPTGELFF
TRBV5-1	TRBD1	NA	TRBJ2-6	TGCGCCAGCAGCGAGGGGGCGCAAGGGGCCAACGTCCTGACTTTC	CASSEGAQGANVLTF
TRBV7-9	NA	NA	TRBJ1-1	TGTGCCAGCATCGCAGGACGGGCGGTGAACACTGAAGCTTTCTTT	CASIAGRAVNTEAFF
TRBV3-1/TRBV3-2	TRBD1	NA	TRBJ2-5	TGTGCCAGCAGCTTCACAGGGGGTGGATTGGGAGAGACCCAGTACTTC	CASSFTGGGLGETQYF
TRBV2	NA	NA	TRBJ2-2	TGTGCCAGCAAAGTAGACCTAGACACCGGGGAGCTGTTTTTT	CASKVDLDTGELFF
TRBV28	NA	NA	TRBJ2-6	TGTGCCAGCATTGAAGGACACCTCTCTGGGGCCAACGTCCTGACTTTC	CASIEGHLSGANVLTF
TRBV5-1	NA	NA	TRBJ2-7	TGCGCCAGCAGCTTGTACGAGGGGCCCTACGAGCAGTACTTC	CASSLYEGPYEQYF
TRBV27	NA	NA	TRBJ2-1	TGTGCCAGCAACCCCACAGGACAGTACAATGAGCAGTTCTTC	CASNPTGQYNEQFF
TRBV15	TRBD1	NA	TRBJ1-1	TGTGCCACCAGCAGAGGGGGCCAGGGGGGTACTGAAGCTTTCTTT	CATSRGGQGGTEAFF
TRBV6-1	NA	NA	TRBJ1-2	TGTGCCAGCAGTCCTAACCAGGGTACCTATGGCTACACCTTC	CASSPNQGTYGYTF
TRBV2	NA	once	TRBJ1-1	TGTGCCAGCCGCGTAGAACTGAACACTGAAGCTTTCTTT	CASRVELNTEAFF
TRBV7-9	TRBD2	NA	TRBJ2-7	TGTGCCAGCAGCCTCGAGGGGGGACTAGCGGGGACGCAGTACTTC	CASSLEGGLAGTQYF
TRBV18	TRBD1	few	TRBJ1-5	TGTGCCAGCTCACCCGGACAGGGGGGCGCCGGTGACCAGCATTTT	CASSPGQGGAGDQHF
TRBV27	TRBD1	NA	TRBJ1-1	TGTGCCAGCAGCTACACCGGGACAGAGAACACTGAAGCTTTCTTT	CASSYTGTENTEAFF
TRBV5-1	NA	NA	TRBJ2-3	TGCGCCAGCAGCCCGACACGGGCTAGCACAGATACGCAGTATTTT	CASSPTRASTDTQYF
TRBV27	NA	NA	TRBJ2-7	TGTGCCAGCAGGCGGGACAAATCCCCTTACGAGCAGTACTTC	CASRRDKSPYEQYF
TRBV28	TRBD2	NA	TRBJ2-7	TGTGCCAGCAGCCTCTTCTTCTATGTCGGGACTAGAGATCCTTACGAGCAGTACTTC	CASSLFFYVGTRDPYEQYF
TRBV5-1	TRBD1	NA	TRBJ2-7	TGCGCCAGCAGCTTCGGGACAGGGGGCTACGAGCAGTACTTC	CASSFGTGGYEQYF
TRBV29-1	NA	NA	TRBJ2-3	TGCAGCGTGATTAGGGGGGCAGATACGCAGTATTTT	CSVIRGADTQYF
TRBV23-1	NA	NA	TRBJ1-2	TGCGCCAGCGGCCCGCCGGGTGGCTACACCTTC	CASGPPGGYTF
TRBV6-2/TRBV6-3	NA	NA	TRBJ1-5	TGTGCCAGCAGTTATTTCCCGAACCGGGGGCATCGGCAGCCCCAGCATTTT	CASSYFPNRGHRQPQHF
TRBV11-1	TRBD1	NA	TRBJ1-1	TGTGCCAGCAGCTACCGGACAGGCGGCTCGTCGATAGCTTTCTTT	CASSYRTGGSSIAFF
TRBV6-4	NA	NA	TRBJ1-1	TGTGCCAGCAGCTCACAGGCTGGCACTGAAGCTTTCTTT	CASSSQAGTEAFF
TRBV27	NA	NA	TRBJ2-7	TGTGCCACCAGGTCGGGTGGGGGGCAGTACTTC	CATRSGGGQYF
TRBV27	NA	NA	TRBJ1-1	TGTGCCAGCAATTCAGGGGTTACAACTGAAGCTTTCTTT	CASNSGVTTEAFF
TRBV20-1	TRBD1	NA	TRBJ2-6	TGCAGTGCTAGTATAGGGACAGCCTTCTCTGGGGCCAACGTCCTGACTTTC	CSASIGTAFSGANVLTF
TRBV6-6	NA	NA	TRBJ1-1	TGTGCCAGCAGCCCCGCGGATTTGAACACTGAAGCTTTCTTT	CASSPADLNTEAFF
TRBV5-1	TRBD2	few	TRBJ2-1	TGCGCCAGCAGCTTAAGCGGGGGGGCTTACAATGAGCAGTTCTTC	CASSLSGGAYNEQFF
TRBV12-5	NA	few	TRBJ1-1	TGTGCTAGTGGTTTGGCAGAGGGCAGGAGATACACTGAAGCTTTCTTT	CASGLAEGRRYTEAFF
TRBV14	NA	NA	TRBJ2-5	TGTGCCAGCAGCCAAGTCGGACCCTTCAAAGAGACCCAGTACTTC	CASSQVGPFKETQYF
TRBV7-9	NA	NA	TRBJ2-3	TGTGCCAGCAGTTATGACGGAGATACGCAGTATTTT	CASSYDGDTQYF
TRBV3-1/TRBV3-2	NA	NA	TRBJ2-5	TGTGCCAGCAGCCAAGATTGGGGGGAGACCCAGTACTTC	CASSQDWGETQYF
TRBV11-2	NA	NA	TRBJ2-6	TGTGCCAGCAGCTTCCGCGGCGTATACTCTGGGGCCAACGTCCTGACTTTC	CASSFRGVYSGANVLTF
TRBV5-1	TRBD2	once	TRBJ2-7	TGCGCCAGCAGCCTTGGGACTAGCGGAGGGGACGAGCAGTACTTC	CASSLGTSGGDEQYF
TRBV6-6	NA	NA	TRBJ2-5	TGTGCCAGCAGTTACTCTCGTGAAGAGACCCAGTACTTC	CASSYSREETQYF
TRBV19	TRBD1	once	TRBJ1-5	TGTGCCAGTAGTAGACAGGGGGCCCATCAGCCCCAGCATTTT	CASSRQGAHQPQHF
TRBV19	NA	NA	TRBJ1-5	TGTGCCAGTAGCGGAGATAGCAATCAGCCCCAGCATTTT	CASSGDSNQPQHF
TRBV28	NA	NA	TRBJ2-4	TGTGCCAGCAGTTACTCCGGGGGCCTCGCCAAAAACATTCAGTACTTC	CASSYSGGLAKNIQYF
TRBV2	NA	NA	TRBJ2-5	TGTGCCAGCAGTAAAGGCTTTAGGGCGGAGACCCAGTACTTC	CASSKGFRAETQYF
TRBV19	NA	NA	TRBJ2-2	TGTGCCAGTAGTATAGCAGGTGTAGGGATCGGGGAGCTGTTTTTT	CASSIAGVGIGELFF
TRBV5-4	TRBD1	NA	TRBJ1-2	TGTGCCAGCAGCTTGGGACAGGGAGGGTACTATGGCTACACCTTC	CASSLGQGGYYGYTF
TRBV3-1/TRBV3-2	NA	once	TRBJ1-1	TGTGCCAGCAGCCCCCTGGGGGGGGCCCGAGGAACTGAAGCTTTCTTT	CASSPLGGARGTEAFF
TRBV5-8	NA	NA	TRBJ1-4	TGTGCCAGCAGCTTGGGGCGGTTCGGAACTAATGAAAAACTGTTTTTT	CASSLGRFGTNEKLFF
TRBV28	NA	NA	TRBJ1-5	TGTGCCAGCAGAGACACGCGCAATCAGCCCCAGCATTTT	CASRDTRNQPQHF
TRBV3-1/TRBV3-2	TRBD2	NA	TRBJ2-1	TGTGCCAGCAGCCCCCCTCGGGGGCGGGGGGGCCAGGATGAGCAGTTCTTC	CASSPPRGRGGQDEQFF
TRBV2	NA	NA	TRBJ1-6	TGTGCCAGGAAACAGGGAGTCTATAATTCACCCCTCCACTTT	CARKQGVYNSPLHF
TRBV14	NA	NA	TRBJ1-1	TGTGCCAGCAGCCAAGAACTCCTGGAGGTGGAAACTGAAGCTTTCTTT	CASSQELLEVETEAFF
TRBV13	NA	NA	TRBJ2-7	TGTGCCAGCAGCCAAGACAGTACCTACGAGCAGTACTTC	CASSQDSTYEQYF
TRBV12-3/TRBV12-4	NA	NA	TRBJ1-1	TGTGCCAGCAGTCTAAGTTATGGTGAAGCTTTCTTT	CASSLSYGEAFF
TRBV12-3/TRBV12-4	NA	once	TRBJ2-3	TGTGCCAGCAGTTTGCCAAACGGGGATACTCAGTATTTT	CASSLPNGDTQYF
TRBV24-1	TRBD2	NA	TRBJ2-7	TGTGCCACCAGTGGCTCTACTAGCGGGATCTACGAGCAGTACTTC	CATSGSTSGIYEQYF
TRBV5-6	NA	NA	TRBJ1-1	TGTGCCAGCAGCTTCGGGGACACTGAAGCTTTCTTT	CASSFGDTEAFF
TRBV6-1	NA	NA	TRBJ1-5	TGTGCCAGCAGTGAACTGGGAGAACAGCCCCAGCATTTT	CASSELGEQPQHF